This T cell receptor beta chain was sequenced during a study of shared clonotypes between healthy human individuals (dated by TCRdb to the early 2020s). The study in broad terms: The cohort comprised two women and three men aged 18 to 49 years. Per donor, three plates each were used for CD4 naive and CD4 memory, two for CD8 naive, and one for CD8 memory. To estimate repertoire size and how much clonotypes are shared between individuals, the study performed deep sequencing of blood TCR repertoires from a few healthy adults. To increase sequencing depth and limit assay-specific biases, different laboratories used diverse techniques to prepare libraries and sequence TCR repertoires. Between about 0.9 and 8.9 billion PBMCs per donor were obtained by leukapheresis.

The donors were healthy, HIV-negative adults with no recently reported acute infections or vaccinations. Every donor was a Caucasian adult residing in Nashville, Tennessee, USA. CD4+ T cells were enriched by magnetic negative selection; naive cells were then positively selected on CD45RA, and the negative fraction formed the memory subset. Blood was obtained by leukapheresis, after which PBMCs were separated by Ficoll-Histopaque density gradient centrifugation and cryopreserved in liquid nitrogen vapor phase. Analytical flow cytometry was used to check the purity and quantity of each magnetically sorted T cell population. Genomic DNA was isolated from each sorted fraction and quantified by UV absorbance on a Nanodrop 2000c. The paper's findings and limits, for the study overall: Because the study included a small number of donors, the genetic and exposure-history diversity represented was limited. Estimated clonotype richness was generally larger for naive than for memory subsets. Incomplete sequencing was indicated by rarefaction of sorted-subset datasets, despite the large sequencing depth. Pairwise subsampling indicated that sequencing depth was expected to affect the degree of clonotype sharing among donors. Higher generation probabilities were observed for clonotypes shared by all four sorted-subset donors than for non-shared clonotypes. Only blood was sampled, and tissue TCR repertoires likely differ from those in blood. Across a few donors, about 5.2% of naive CD4, 3.5% of naive CD8, about 2.3% of memory CD4, and approximately 0.4% of memory CD8 clonotypes were shared.

This clone appeared once. No cognate antigen has been identified for it. Base-call qualities are not available, and no considerably larger clone is one nucleotide away. The sample carries other DNA sequences with the same CDR3. TCR CDR3 regions were amplified from genomic DNA by multiplex PCR using the deep immunoSEQ assay. For each cell subset, the extracted genomic DNA was distributed evenly across all wells of several immunoSEQ 96-well plates, and each plate served as one replicate. Each replicate PCR for sorted subsets received 200 ng genomic DNA, equal to roughly 33,000 T cell genomes. The purified libraries were quantified using a Qubit 3.0 fluorometer, sized with a Bioanalyzer 2100, and then quantified again using the KAPA Library Quantification kit. Every immunoSEQ 96-well plate was sequenced on a dedicated single-read 150-cycle Illumina NextSeq 550 flow cell. The paper's processing steps were these. Because the immunoSEQ output held only junctional sequences and lacked quality scores, the filtering could not match the filtering applied to full-length reads. To assign V/J genes and CDR3, sequences were annotated against IMGT germline references using PyIR, a Python wrapper for IgBLAST v1.9. Any read was removed if the V/J assignment was weak (E-value above 1e-6), the CDR3 was missing, or the read contained stop codons, out-of-frame junctions, or ambiguous translated residues. V3J clonotypes were defined as sequences sharing an identical inferred V gene, J gene, and CDR3 amino acid sequence. Percentage overlap between repertoires was calculated by dividing the number of shared unique clonotypes by the size of the smaller repertoire. Richness of each repertoire was evaluated using RTK rarefaction, the Chao1 estimator, and Recon v2.1 estimates of unobserved clonotypes. For all TCRbeta clonotypes obtained by the gDNA method from a few donors, generation probabilities were computed with OLGA. As stored in TCRdb, this immuneACCESS dataset retains in-frame rearrangements with V and J assigned. A fraction of the clones does not appear; measured against another copy, unresolved V genes explain less than half of the discrepancy, and the remainder lacks a known reason. V, J and clone size were drawn from that table, and D and trimming were deduced from the DNA. This sample is represented by about 1 million clones; under 80% of them were singletons. The top ten constitute 1.4% of the sample.

Source material: memory CD4+ T cells sorted from blood. Sample cell subset or site, as interpreted from the label and publication: CD45RA-negative fraction. The sequence was collected from a man aged 18 to 35 in good health.

Here the CDR3 is given as CASSPGSDTQYF. The DNA reads TGTGCCAGCTCACCAGGCTCAGATACGCAGTATTTT. The sequence joins TRBV18 to TRBJ2-3; too little of a D gene remains to name it. The germline ends are 4 bases apart after V is trimmed by 2 bases and J by 4 bases. Looking up the germline V gene yields CDR1 KGHSH and CDR2 LQKENI. Including cysteine and phenylalanine, the CDR3 has 12 amino acids. Just the 36-base CDR3 DNA is kept, in frame starting at base 1. The CDR3, completed at both ends by the reference TRBV18 and TRBJ2-3 genes, gives the full variable domain NAGVMQNPRHLVRRRGQEARLRCSPMKGHSHVYWYRQLPEEGLKFMVYLQKENIIDESGMPKERFSAEFPKEGPSILRIQQVVRGDSAAYFCASSPGSDTQYFGPGTRLTVL.